The 11 T cell receptor beta chains presented below share a single source sample, sequenced in a study of blood T cell repertoires in COVID-19. TCRdb's copy holds only in-frame clones and misses some; the assay was immunoSEQ multiplex PCR. Of some 120,000 clones listed, around 80% were seen once; the top ten hold about 5.4%. Specimen: peripheral blood. Receptor source: a man older than 75 with active or convalescent COVID-19.

In its sample, this clone was seen a few times. V is TRBV20-1 and J is TRBJ2-5; 8 nucleotides line up with TRBD2. The CDR3 has 14 amino acids. The junction had 8 bases not matched to a gene; V was cut back by 3 bases and J by 5 bases. The germline gives CDR1 DFQATT, CDR2 SNEGSKA (reference sequence). DNA of the CDR3: TGCAGTGCTAGTCGGGAGGGGGGGTTTGAGACCCAGTACTTC. Translation: CSASREGGFETQYF.

The gene calls are TRBV7-2 and TRBJ2-5; the match to TRBD1 covers 7 bases. In germline, CDR1 is SGHTA, CDR2 FQGNSA. The CDR3 contains 15 residues. V shed 1 base, J shed 5 bases, and the junction held 7 bases outside the gene matches. The CDR3 protein is CASSLGQGVGETQYF. CDR3 sequence (DNA): TGTGCCAGCAGCTTAGGACAGGGCGTCGGGGAGACCCAGTACTTC.

J is TRBJ2-2 and V is TRBV6-5; 8 bases agree with TRBD1. The germline V gene encodes CDR1 MNHEY and CDR2 SVGAGI. The length of the CDR3 is 15 residues. V trimming: 2 bases; J trimming: 3 bases; junction bases outside the gene matches: 2. CDR3 sequence: CASSYPTGDTGELFF. The CDR3 region has the DNA TGTGCCAGCAGTTACCCGACAGGGGACACCGGGGAGCTGTTTTTT.

The V call is TRBV18, the J call TRBJ2-2, with TRBD2 matching over 11 bases. The CDR3 has 17 residues. Germline lookup yields CDR1 KGHSH and CDR2 LQKENI. Germline trimming cut 3 bases from V and 1 base from J; bases unmatched to any gene: 4. The CDR3 nucleotides read TGTGCCAGCTCACCGCTAGCGGGGGGCCAGAACACCGGGGAGCTGTTTTTT. As protein: CASSPLAGGQNTGELFF. Variable domain in full (rest from reference TRBV18 and TRBJ2-2): NAGVMQNPRHLVRRRGQEARLRCSPMKGHSHVYWYRQLPEEGLKFMVYLQKENIIDESGMPKERFSAEFPKEGPSILRIQQVVRGDSAAYFCASSPLAGGQNTGELFFGEGSRLTVL.

This rearrangement joins TRBV18 to TRBJ1-4, with D tentatively TRBD1 (5 bases). CDR3 length: 14 amino acids. Trimming left V 8 bases short and J 8 bases short, with 18 bases between. Germline V gene data show CDR1 as KGHSH and CDR2 as LQKENI. The CDR3 is CASRPGGKGEKLFF. DNA for the CDR3: TGTGCCAGCCGACCCGGGGGGAAGGGCGAAAAACTGTTTTTT.

The chain combines TRBV18 with TRBJ2-5; 8 nucleotides align to TRBD1. The CDR3 is 14 amino acids. The germline V gene has CDR1 KGHSH and CDR2 LQKENI. V was pared by 9 bases and J by 4 bases, with 10 bases of the junction left unmatched. The CDR3 DNA sequence: TGTGCCAGTCGTGGGACAGGTAGAGGAGAGACCCAGTACTTC. Translation gives CASRGTGRGETQYF.

This chain joins TRBV2 and TRBJ2-7; D is unclear. This CDR3 has 14 amino acids. Germline lookup yields CDR1 SNHLY and CDR2 FYNNEI. Between the trimmed V and J ends, which lost 6 bases and 4 bases, there was a span of 16 bases. The DNA of the CDR3 is TGTGCCAGCAGGCCCCACCAGAATTTATACGAGCAGTACTTC. Protein product: CASRPHQNLYEQYF.

V is TRBV5-6 and J is TRBJ1-2, with 7 nucleotides matching TRBD1. The germline gives CDR1 SGHDT, CDR2 YYEEEE. The ends lost 1 base at V and 0 bases at J; junction bases unmatched: 6. This CDR3 has 16 residues. The CDR3 nucleotides are TGTGCCAGCAGCTTGACAGGACAGGCTTCTAACTATGGCTACACCTTC. It is translated as CASSLTGQASNYGYTF.

This clone was detected only a few times. V gene TRBV7-9 combines with J gene TRBJ1-1, with a tentative D call TRBD1 (6 bases). The CDR3 covers 14 residues. The germline V gene has CDR1 SEHNR and CDR2 FQNEAQ (reference sequence). V was pared by 5 bases and J by 2 bases, with 12 bases between. The CDR3 sequence is CASSIRQENTEAFF. For the CDR3, the DNA is TGTGCCAGCAGCATAAGACAGGAAAACACTGAAGCTTTCTTT.

The chain carries TRBV21-1 and TRBJ1-5; the table gives TRBD1 as D, unverified against the DNA. TRBV21-1 is noted as a pseudogene. The CDR3 has 13 amino acids. In nucleotides, the CDR3 is TGTGCCAGCAGCTACGACAGGGAAAAGCCCCAGCATTTT. Amino acids: CASSYDREKPQHF.

This clone was detected a few times. The chain employs TRBV7-2 and TRBJ1-5; the D gene is possibly TRBD1 (5 bases). The germline V gene encodes CDR1 SGHTA and CDR2 FQGNSA. V shed 0 bases and J shed 10 bases, with 10 bases lying between them. This CDR3 comprises 13 residues. This CDR3 reads CASSLAGQGPQHF. The CDR3 nucleotides are TGTGCCAGCAGCTTAGCTGGTCAGGGCCCCCAGCATTTT.